The 6 T cell receptor beta chains in this list originate from one sample, sequenced in a study of blood T cell repertoires in COVID-19 (dated by TCRdb to 2018 to 2021). The library was built by means of the immunoSEQ multiplex PCR assay. TCRdb limited this immuneACCESS table to in-frame rearrangements with V and J called. A share of clones is missing; checked studies link under half to unresolved V genes, and the rest is unexplained. The sample includes 200,000 to 250,000 clones, with 87% observed a single time. Around 3.3% of the sample is in the top ten clones. Sequencing was done on a sample of peripheral blood. These receptors were collected from a man younger than 35 with active or convalescent COVID-19.

The V call is TRBV19, the J call TRBJ1-2; 11 bases agree with TRBD1. The length of the CDR3 is 19 residues. Losses at the gene ends were 5 bases for V and 7 bases for J; bases not matched to a gene: 21. From germline, CDR1 is LNHDA and CDR2 SQIVND (reference sequence). For the CDR3, the DNA is TGTGCCAGTAGTCCAACCGGTCCGGACAGGGGGCGAGGGTCCCTTGGCTACACCTTC. It specifies CASSPTGPDRGRGSLGYTF. The whole variable domain, remainder taken from reference TRBV19 and TRBJ1-2, is DGGITQSPKYLFRKEGQNVTLSCEQNLNHDAMYWYRQDPGQGLRLIYYSQIVNDFQKGDIAEGYSVSREKKESFPLTVTSAQKNPTAFYLCASSPTGPDRGRGSLGYTFGSGTRLTVV.

The chain is built from TRBV6-2 or TRBV6-3 and TRBJ1-5; a weak D match, TRBD1 (6 bases). V shed 2 bases and J shed 6 bases, with 8 bases lying between them. The CDR3 sequence is 13 residues long. Germline assignment: CDR1 MNHEY and CDR2 SVGEGT. CDR3 sequence reads: CASSYRGSQPQHF. CDR3 DNA: TGTGCCAGCAGTTACAGGGGGAGTCAGCCCCAGCATTTT.

The chain links TRBV27 to TRBJ2-1, with 8 bases fitting TRBD2. Trimming removed 5 bases from V and 5 bases from J; junction bases left unmatched: 14. The germline V gene encodes CDR1 MNHEY and CDR2 SMNVEV (reference sequence). The CDR3 extends over 17 amino acids. DNA of the CDR3: TGTGCCAGCAGTCATCGCCCGGTGGGGACTAGTAACAATGAGCAGTTCTTC. This encodes CASSHRPVGTSNNEQFF.

With respect to this clone: Sequence at one end of the junction differs from germline and may be a read error. The chain uses TRBV6-6 and TRBJ2-1; unclear D gene. In germline, CDR1 is MNHNY, CDR2 SVGAGI (reference sequence). CDR3 length: 11 residues. CDR3 protein: CASSYLQHQVF. CDR3 coding DNA: TGTGCCAGCAGTTACCTCCAGCATCAGGTCTTC.

This chain connects TRBV28 to TRBJ2-5, with D tentatively TRBD2 (7 bases). This CDR3 region has 15 residues. The germline V gene encodes CDR1 MDHEN and CDR2 SYDVKM. Trimming took off 5 bases at V and 5 bases at J, with 18 bases between the two ends. The CDR3 DNA follows: TGTGCCAGCAGTATTCCACCGCGGGGGCTGGAGACCCAGTACTTC. Encoded protein: CASSIPPRGLETQYF.

The rearrangement links TRBV3-1 (or the pseudogene TRBV3-2) to TRBJ2-4; 9 bases are a match to TRBD2. This CDR3 comprises 15 residues. The trim removed 3 bases at V and 3 bases at J, leaving 3 bases unmatched. The germline CDR1 and CDR2 sequences are LGHDT and YNNKEL (reference sequence). The CDR3 DNA follows: TGTGCCAGCAGCCAGGGCGGGGGGGTCAAAAACATTCAGTACTTC. Protein: CASSQGGGVKNIQYF.